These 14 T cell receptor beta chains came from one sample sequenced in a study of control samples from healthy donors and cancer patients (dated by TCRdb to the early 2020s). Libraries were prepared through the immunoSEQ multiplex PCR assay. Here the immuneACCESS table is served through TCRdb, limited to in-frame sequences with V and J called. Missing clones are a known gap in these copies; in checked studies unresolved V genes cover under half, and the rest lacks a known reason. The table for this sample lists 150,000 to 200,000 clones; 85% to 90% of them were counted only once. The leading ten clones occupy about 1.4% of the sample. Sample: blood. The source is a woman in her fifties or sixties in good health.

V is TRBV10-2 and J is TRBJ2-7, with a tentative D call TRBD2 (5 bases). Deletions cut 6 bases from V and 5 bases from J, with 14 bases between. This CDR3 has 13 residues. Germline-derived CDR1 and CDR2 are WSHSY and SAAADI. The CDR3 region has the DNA TGCGCCAGCAGCACCGGGGATAGCGACGAGCAGTACTTC. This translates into CASSTGDSDEQYF.

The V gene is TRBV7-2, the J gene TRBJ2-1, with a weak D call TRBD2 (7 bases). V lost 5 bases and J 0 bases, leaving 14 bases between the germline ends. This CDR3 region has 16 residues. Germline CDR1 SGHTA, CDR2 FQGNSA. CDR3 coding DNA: TGTGCCAGCAGCAGGGGGGGCGTCCTCTCCTACAATGAGCAGTTCTTC. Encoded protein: CASSRGGVLSYNEQFF.

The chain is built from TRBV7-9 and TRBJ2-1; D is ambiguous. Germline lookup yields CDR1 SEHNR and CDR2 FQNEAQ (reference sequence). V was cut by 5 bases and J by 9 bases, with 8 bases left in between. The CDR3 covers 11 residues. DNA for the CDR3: TGTGCCAGCAGCGTACTGACTGAGCAGTTCTTC. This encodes CASSVLTEQFF.

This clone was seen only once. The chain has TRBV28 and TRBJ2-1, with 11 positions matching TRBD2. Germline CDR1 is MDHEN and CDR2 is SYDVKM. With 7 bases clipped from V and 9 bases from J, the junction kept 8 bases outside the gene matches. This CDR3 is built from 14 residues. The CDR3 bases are TGTGCCAGCATTCTTAGCGGGGGGGCCGGTGAGCAGTTCTTC. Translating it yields CASILSGGAGEQFF.

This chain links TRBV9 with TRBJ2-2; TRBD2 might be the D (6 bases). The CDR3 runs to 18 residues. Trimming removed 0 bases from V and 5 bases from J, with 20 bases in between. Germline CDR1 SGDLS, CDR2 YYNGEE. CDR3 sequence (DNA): TGTGCCAGCAGCGTAGCTACTGATAGGAGGGGAGGAACCGGGGAGCTGTTTTTT. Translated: CASSVATDRRGGTGELFF. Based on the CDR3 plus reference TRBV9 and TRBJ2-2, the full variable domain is DSGVTQTPKHLITATGQRVTLRCSPRSGDLSVYWYQQSLDQGLQFLIQYYNGEERAKGNILERFSAQQFPDLHSELNLSSLELGDSALYFCASSVATDRRGGTGELFFGEGSRLTVL.

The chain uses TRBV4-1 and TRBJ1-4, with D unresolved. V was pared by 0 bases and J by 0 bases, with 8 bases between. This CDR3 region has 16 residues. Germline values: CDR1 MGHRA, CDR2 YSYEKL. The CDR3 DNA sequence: TGCGCCAGCAGCCAAGATCGCGGAGCAACTAATGAAAAACTGTTTTTT. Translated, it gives CASSQDRGATNEKLFF.

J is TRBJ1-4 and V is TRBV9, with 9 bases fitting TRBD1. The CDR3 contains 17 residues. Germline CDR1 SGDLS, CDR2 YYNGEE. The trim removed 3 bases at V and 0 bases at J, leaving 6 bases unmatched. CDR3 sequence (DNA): TGTGCCAGCAGCGCACAGGGGGCCGGGGCAACTAATGAAAAACTGTTTTTT. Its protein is CASSAQGAGATNEKLFF.

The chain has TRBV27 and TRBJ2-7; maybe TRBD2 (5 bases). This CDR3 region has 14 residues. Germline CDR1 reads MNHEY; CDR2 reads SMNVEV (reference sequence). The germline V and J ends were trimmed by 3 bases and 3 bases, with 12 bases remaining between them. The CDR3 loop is CASSFRGGNYEQYF. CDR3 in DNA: TGTGCCAGCAGTTTCCGGGGTGGTAACTACGAGCAGTACTTC.

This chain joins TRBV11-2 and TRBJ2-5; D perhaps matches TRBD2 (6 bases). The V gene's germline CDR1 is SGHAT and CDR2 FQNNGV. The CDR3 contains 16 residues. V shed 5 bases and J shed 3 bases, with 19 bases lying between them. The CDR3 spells CASSLRGFGPKETQYF. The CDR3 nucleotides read TGTGCCAGCAGCCTGCGGGGTTTCGGGCCCAAAGAGACCCAGTACTTC.

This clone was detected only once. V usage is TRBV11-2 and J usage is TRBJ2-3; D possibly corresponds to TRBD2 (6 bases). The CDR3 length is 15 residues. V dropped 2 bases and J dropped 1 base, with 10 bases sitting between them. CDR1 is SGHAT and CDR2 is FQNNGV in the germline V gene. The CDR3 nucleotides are TGTGCCAGCAGCTTAACTGGCGGGGGCACAGATACGCAGTATTTT. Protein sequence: CASSLTGGGTDTQYF.

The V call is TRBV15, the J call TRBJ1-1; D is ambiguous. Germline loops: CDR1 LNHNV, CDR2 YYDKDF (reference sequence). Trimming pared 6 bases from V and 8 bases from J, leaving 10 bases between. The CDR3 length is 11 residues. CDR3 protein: CATRTGREAFF. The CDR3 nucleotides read TGTGCCACCAGGACCGGCCGGGAAGCTTTCTTT. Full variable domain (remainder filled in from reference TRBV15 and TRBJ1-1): DAMVIQNPRYQVTQFGKPVTLSCSQTLNHNVMYWYQQKSSQAPKLLFHYYDKDFNNEADTPDNFQSRRPNTSFCFLDIRSPGLGDTAMYLCATRTGREAFFGQGTRLTVV.

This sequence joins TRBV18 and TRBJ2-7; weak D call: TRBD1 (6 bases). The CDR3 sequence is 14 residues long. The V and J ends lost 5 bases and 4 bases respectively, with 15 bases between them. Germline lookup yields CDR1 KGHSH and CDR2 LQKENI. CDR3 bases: TGTGCCAGCTCATCTCTACAGGGTCCTTACGAGCAGTACTTC. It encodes CASSSLQGPYEQYF.

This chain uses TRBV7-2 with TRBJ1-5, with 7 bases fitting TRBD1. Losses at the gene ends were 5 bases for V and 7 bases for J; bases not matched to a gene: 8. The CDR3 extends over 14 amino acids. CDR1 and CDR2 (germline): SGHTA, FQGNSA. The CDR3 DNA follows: TGTGCCAGCAGCCCGGGACAGCAAGACCAGCCCCAGCATTTT. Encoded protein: CASSPGQQDQPQHF.

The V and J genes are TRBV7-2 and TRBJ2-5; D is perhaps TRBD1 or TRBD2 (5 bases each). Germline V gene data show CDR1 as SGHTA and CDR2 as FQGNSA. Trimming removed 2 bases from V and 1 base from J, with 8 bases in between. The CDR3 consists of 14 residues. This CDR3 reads CASSLPGRQETQYF. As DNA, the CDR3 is TGTGCCAGCAGCTTACCGGGACGCCAAGAGACCCAGTACTTC. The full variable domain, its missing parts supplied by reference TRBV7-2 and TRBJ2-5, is GAGVSQSPSNKVTEKGKDVELRCDPISGHTALYWYRQSLGQGLEFLIYFQGNSAPDKSGLPSDRFSAERTGGSVSTLTIQRTQQEDSAVYLCASSLPGRQETQYFGPGTRLLVL.